This TCR beta chain was retrieved from a study of regulatory T cells in long-lasting Graves disease. This clonotype was detected many times. Antigen: not known. The sample's time point: persistent/refractory GD, antithyroid drugs over 5 years with positive TRAb. Scientists built the TCR library using RNA that was extracted from PBMCs. General study results and limits: Sampling was limited to peripheral blood rather than thyroid tissue.

CDR1 MDHEN and CDR2 SYDVKM come from the germline V gene. This CDR3 spans 14 amino acids. The germline V and J ends were trimmed by 7 bases and 15 bases, with 24 bases remaining between them. Arm-PCR of CDR3 regions and iRepertoire HTBI primers were used to build TCR beta libraries. TCRdb re-called the multiplex PCR reads with MiXCR, one entry per CDR3 protein. Among roughly 360,000 distinct CDR3 sequences listed, roughly 25% were seen once. Here the sequenced sample was peripheral blood mononuclear cells (PBMCs), taken when the disease was refractory, from a patient treated with antithyroid drugs. The V call is TRBV28, the J call TRBJ2-2, with TRBD1 as a possible D gene (6 bases). The receptor was derived from a woman aged 40 to 50 with Graves disease. The chain's CDR3 is CASNDRRRTAGVFF. Here the CDR3 DNA reads TGTGCCAGCAATGACCGACGCCGGACAGCAGGAGTGTTTTTT.